This T cell receptor beta chain was sequenced for a study of blood T cell repertoires in COVID-19. Turning to the study itself: Samples representing acute and convalescent COVID-19 were sourced from the United States, Italy and Spain.

This CDR3 region has 14 residues. CDR1 and CDR2 (germline): MNHEY, SVGAGI. The trim removed 2 bases at V and 7 bases at J, leaving 4 bases unmatched. Sequencing used immunoSEQ multiplex PCR; TCRdb keeps in-frame clones, though not all of them. Of 180,000 or so clones listed, 85% were seen once; the top ten hold approximately 6.2%. Across under 25 US areas, participants ranged in age from about 18 to 89 years. Donors were grouped by their self-reported clinical history. Input material: PBMCs or T cells enriched from blood (not recorded which). The receptor was derived from a man in his forties who had recovered from COVID-19. V usage is TRBV6-5 and J usage is TRBJ1-4, with 7 bases fitting TRBD1. CDR3 region: CASSYGSGGEKLFF. The CDR3 bases are TGTGCCAGCAGTTACGGGTCAGGGGGTGAAAAACTGTTTTTT.